The following is a T cell receptor beta chain sequence with its context. Its specificity is not known. The entry originates in a study of OX40 agonist ivuxolimab in advanced cancers. Study overall: The dose of intravenous ivuxolimab that patients received every 2 weeks ranged from 0.01 to 10 mg/kg.

The germline CDR1 and CDR2 sequences are ENHRY and SYGVKD. The length of the CDR3 is 14 residues. V was pared by 6 bases and J by 4 bases, with 9 bases of the junction left unmatched. The study's findings and limits: In the expanded peripheral T cells, antigen specificity was never determined. Clonal expansion in partial responders at 0.1-3.0 mg/kg ranked among the lowest.

Repertoires were generated with immunoSEQ multiplex PCR, while TCRdb's copy carries only in-frame clones and drops some. The table records 95,000 or so clones, around 85% of them present only once. The J gene is TRBJ2-7, the V gene TRBV10-3; 7 bases match TRBD2. Here the sequenced sample was CD4+ or CD8+ T cells sorted from blood, taken in a trial of the OX40 agonist ivuxolimab. The receptor was isolated from an adult with an advanced solid tumor such as melanoma, head and neck, liver or kidney cancer. CDR3 residues: CAISEREMVYEQYF. As DNA, the CDR3 is TGTGCCATCAGCGAGCGGGAAATGGTGTACGAGCAGTACTTC.